This is a list of T cell receptor beta chains from one sample in a study of CD8 T cells in ankylosing spondylitis. TCRdb independently ran MiXCR on the 5' RACE reads; one entry per CDR3 protein. The sample contains some 800,000 distinct CDR3 sequences, approximately 12% of which appear only once. What was sequenced was blood, either unsorted or a sorted T cell fraction (not recorded which). The receptors here all came from a male donor with ankylosing spondylitis. Both conserved end residues are part of each CDR3. D genes are given only for firm matches. Clone size is shown for a subset of rows, as once, few, many or a class of expanded clone.

v_gene	d_gene	abundance	j_gene	CDR3aa	CDR3nt
TRBV28	TRBD1	many	TRBJ1-5	CASSSGQGGQPQHF	TGCGCCAGCAGCTCTGGACAGGGAGGTCAGCCCCAGCATTTT
TRBV20-1	TRBD2	many	TRBJ2-1	CSAKTGTSGRLNEQFF	TGCAGTGCTAAAACCGGGACTAGCGGGAGGTTGAATGAGCAGTTCTTC
TRBV12-3/TRBV12-4	-	many	TRBJ1-2	CASSFQTGSLGGYTF	TGTGCCAGCAGTTTCCAAACAGGGTCTTTGGGTGGCTACACCTTC
TRBV7-9	TRBD2	few	TRBJ2-1	CASSPRGSGRGEQFF	TGTGCCAGCAGCCCCCGGGGTAGCGGGAGGGGTGAGCAGTTCTTC
TRBV7-9	TRBD2	few	TRBJ2-3	CASSLGGGGGDTQYF	TGTGCCAGCAGTTTGGGGGGGGGAGGTGGAGATACGCAGTATTTT
TRBV5-1	-	many	TRBJ1-5	CASSLVQPQHF	TGCGCCAGCAGCTTGGTTCAGCCCCAGCATTTT
TRBV15	-	-	TRBJ2-1	CATSRDPGRGDEQFF	TGTGCCACCAGCAGAGATCCCGGCCGCGGCGATGAGCAGTTCTTC
TRBV6-1	-	-	TRBJ2-7	CASSALVGGYEQYF	TGTGCCAGCAGTGCCTTAGTAGGGGGCTACGAGCAGTACTTC
TRBV18	-	-	TRBJ2-1	CASSPPRKVYNEQFF	TGTGCCAGCTCCCCCCCCAGGAAAGTCTACAATGAGCAGTTCTTC
TRBV13	-	-	TRBJ2-3	CASSLAPVPDTQYF	TGTGCCAGCAGCTTAGCTCCTGTCCCAGATACGCAGTATTTT
TRBV20-1	-	few	TRBJ2-5	CSAGAGGQETQYF	TGCAGTGCTGGGGCAGGGGGGCAAGAGACCCAGTACTTC
TRBV5-1	-	many	TRBJ1-1	CASMLGVGTEAFF	TGCGCCAGCATGCTGGGTGTCGGTACTGAAGCTTTCTTT
TRBV5-1	-	few	TRBJ2-3	CASSIPGHTDTQYF	TGCGCCAGCTCCATTCCGGGGCACACAGATACGCAGTATTTT
TRBV5-1	-	-	TRBJ1-4	CASSLARQANEKLFF	TGCGCCAGCAGCTTGGCGCGGCAGGCGAATGAAAAACTGTTTTTT
TRBV30	-	many	TRBJ1-2	CARSPRGRGYTF	TGTGCCCGATCTCCTCGAGGCCGGGGCTACACCTTC